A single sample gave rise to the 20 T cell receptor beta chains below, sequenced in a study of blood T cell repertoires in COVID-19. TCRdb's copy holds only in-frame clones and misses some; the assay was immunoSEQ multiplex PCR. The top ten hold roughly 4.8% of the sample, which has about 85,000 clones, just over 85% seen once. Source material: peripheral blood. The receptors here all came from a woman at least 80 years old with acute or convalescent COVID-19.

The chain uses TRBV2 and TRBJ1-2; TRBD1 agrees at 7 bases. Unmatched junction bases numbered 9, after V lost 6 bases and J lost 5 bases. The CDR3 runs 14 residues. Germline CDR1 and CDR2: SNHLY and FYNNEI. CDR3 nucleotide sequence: TGTGCCAGCAGCCCAGGGGGGTCGCGGTATGGCTACACCTTC. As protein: CASSPGGSRYGYTF.

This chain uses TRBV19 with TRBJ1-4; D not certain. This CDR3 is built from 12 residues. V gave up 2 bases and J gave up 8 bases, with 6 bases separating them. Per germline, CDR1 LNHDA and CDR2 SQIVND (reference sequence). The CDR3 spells CASSIRGEKLFF. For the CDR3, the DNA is TGTGCCAGTAGTATACGAGGCGAAAAACTGTTTTTT.

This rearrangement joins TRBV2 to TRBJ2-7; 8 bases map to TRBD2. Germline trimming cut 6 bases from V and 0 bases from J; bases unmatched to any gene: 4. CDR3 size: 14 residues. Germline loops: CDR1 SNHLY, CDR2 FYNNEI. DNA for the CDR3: TGTGCCAGCAGGCAGCGGGAGACCTCCTACGAGCAGTACTTC. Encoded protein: CASRQRETSYEQYF. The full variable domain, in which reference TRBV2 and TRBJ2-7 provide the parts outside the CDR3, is EPEVTQTPSHQVTQMGQEVILRCVPISNHLYFYWYRQILGQKVEFLVSFYNNEISEKSEIFDDQFSVERPDGSNFTLKIRSTKLEDSAMYFCASRQRETSYEQYFGPGTRLTVT.

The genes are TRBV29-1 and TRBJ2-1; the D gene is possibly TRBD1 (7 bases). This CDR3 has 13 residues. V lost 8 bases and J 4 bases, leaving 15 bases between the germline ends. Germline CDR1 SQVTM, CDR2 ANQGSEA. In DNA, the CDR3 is TGCAGCTCCAGGGGGGCGGGATACAATGAGCAGTTCTTC. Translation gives CSSRGAGYNEQFF.

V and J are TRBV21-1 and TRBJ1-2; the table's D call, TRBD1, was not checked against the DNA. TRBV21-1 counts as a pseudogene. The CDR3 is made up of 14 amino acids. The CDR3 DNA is TGTGCCAGCAGCCGGGACAGAGCTAACTATGGCTACACCTTC. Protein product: CASSRDRANYGYTF.

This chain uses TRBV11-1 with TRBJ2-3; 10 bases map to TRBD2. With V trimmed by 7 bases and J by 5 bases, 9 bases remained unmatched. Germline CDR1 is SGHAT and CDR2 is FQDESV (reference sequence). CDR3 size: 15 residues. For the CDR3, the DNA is TGTGCCAGCACTGCCGGGACTAGCGTCAAAGATACGCAGTATTTT. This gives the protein CASTAGTSVKDTQYF.

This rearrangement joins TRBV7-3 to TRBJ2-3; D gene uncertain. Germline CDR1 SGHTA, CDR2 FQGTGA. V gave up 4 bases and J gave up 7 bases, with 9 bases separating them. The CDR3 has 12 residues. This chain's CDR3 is CASSSQDNTQYF. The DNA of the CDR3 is TGTGCCAGCAGCTCCCAGGATAATACGCAGTATTTT.

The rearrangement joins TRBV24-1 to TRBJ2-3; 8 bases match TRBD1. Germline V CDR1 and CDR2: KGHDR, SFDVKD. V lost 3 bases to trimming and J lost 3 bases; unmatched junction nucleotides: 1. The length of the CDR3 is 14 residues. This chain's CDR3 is CATSDGQGTDTQYF. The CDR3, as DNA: TGTGCCACCAGTGATGGACAGGGTACAGATACGCAGTATTTT.

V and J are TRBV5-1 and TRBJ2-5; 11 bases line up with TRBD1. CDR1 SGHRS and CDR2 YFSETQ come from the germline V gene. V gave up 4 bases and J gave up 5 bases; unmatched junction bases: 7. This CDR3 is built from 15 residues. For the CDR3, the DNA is TGCGCCAGCAGCGGGGGACAGGGGGTCGGGGAGACCCAGTACTTC. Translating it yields CASSGGQGVGETQYF.

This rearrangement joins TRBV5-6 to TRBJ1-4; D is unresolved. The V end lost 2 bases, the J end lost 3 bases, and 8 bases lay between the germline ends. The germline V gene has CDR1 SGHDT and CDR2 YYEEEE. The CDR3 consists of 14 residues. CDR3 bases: TGTGCCAGCAGCTTTTGGGCTCCTAATGAAAAACTGTTTTTT. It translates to CASSFWAPNEKLFF.

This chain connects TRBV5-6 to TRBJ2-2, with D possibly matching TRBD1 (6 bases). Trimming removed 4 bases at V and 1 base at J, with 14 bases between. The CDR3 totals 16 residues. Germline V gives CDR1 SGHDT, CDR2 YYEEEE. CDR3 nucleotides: TGTGCCAGCAGCCCGGTGAAGGGGGTGAACACCGGGGAGCTGTTTTTT. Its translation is CASSPVKGVNTGELFF. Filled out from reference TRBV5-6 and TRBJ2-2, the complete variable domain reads DAGVTQSPTHLIKTRGQQVTLRCSPKSGHDTVSWYQQALGQGPQFIFQYYEEEERQRGNFPDRFSGHQFPNYSSELNVNALLLGDSALYLCASSPVKGVNTGELFFGEGSRLTVL.

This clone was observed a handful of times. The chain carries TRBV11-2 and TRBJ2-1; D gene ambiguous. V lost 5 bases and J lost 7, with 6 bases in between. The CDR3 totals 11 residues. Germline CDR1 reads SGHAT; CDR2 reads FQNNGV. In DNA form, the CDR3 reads TGTGCCAGCAGCGACATTAATGAGCAGTTCTTC. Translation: CASSDINEQFF.

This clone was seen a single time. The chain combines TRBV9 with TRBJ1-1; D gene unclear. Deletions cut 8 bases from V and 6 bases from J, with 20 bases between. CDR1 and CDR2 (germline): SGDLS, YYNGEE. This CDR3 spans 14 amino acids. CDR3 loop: CASAPGRLKAEAFF. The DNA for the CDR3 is TGTGCCAGTGCGCCGGGTCGCCTTAAGGCTGAAGCTTTCTTT.

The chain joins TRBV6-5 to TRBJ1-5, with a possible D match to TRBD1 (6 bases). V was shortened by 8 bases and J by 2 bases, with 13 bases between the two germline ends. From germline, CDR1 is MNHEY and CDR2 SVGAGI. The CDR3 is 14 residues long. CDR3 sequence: CASRGAGGNQPQHF. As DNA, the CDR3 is TGTGCCAGCCGAGGGGCAGGGGGCAATCAGCCCCAGCATTTT.

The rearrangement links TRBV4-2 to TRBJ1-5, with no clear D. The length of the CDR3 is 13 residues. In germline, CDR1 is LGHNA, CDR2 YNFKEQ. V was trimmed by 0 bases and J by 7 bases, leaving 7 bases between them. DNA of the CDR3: TGTGCCAGCAGCCAAGATACGGAGCAGCCCCAGCATTTT. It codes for CASSQDTEQPQHF.

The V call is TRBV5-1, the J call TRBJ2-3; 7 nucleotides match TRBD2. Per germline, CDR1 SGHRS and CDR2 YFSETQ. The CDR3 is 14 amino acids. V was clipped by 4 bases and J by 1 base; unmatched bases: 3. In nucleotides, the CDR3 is TGCGCCAGCAGCGGTCTAGCGGGCACAGATACGCAGTATTTT. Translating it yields CASSGLAGTDTQYF.

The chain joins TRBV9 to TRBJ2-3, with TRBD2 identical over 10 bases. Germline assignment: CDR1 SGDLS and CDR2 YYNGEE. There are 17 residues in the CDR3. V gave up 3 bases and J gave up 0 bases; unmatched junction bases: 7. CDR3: CASSGASGGPSTDTQYF. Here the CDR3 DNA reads TGTGCCAGCAGCGGGGCTAGCGGGGGACCTAGCACAGATACGCAGTATTTT.

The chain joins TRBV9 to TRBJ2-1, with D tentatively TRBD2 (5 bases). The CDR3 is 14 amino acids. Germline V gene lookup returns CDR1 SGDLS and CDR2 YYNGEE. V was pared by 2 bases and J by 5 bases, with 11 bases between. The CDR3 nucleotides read TGTGCCAGCAGCGTTCGGACGGGGAACAATGAGCAGTTCTTC. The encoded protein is CASSVRTGNNEQFF. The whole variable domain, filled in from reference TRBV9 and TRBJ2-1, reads DSGVTQTPKHLITATGQRVTLRCSPRSGDLSVYWYQQSLDQGLQFLIQYYNGEERAKGNILERFSAQQFPDLHSELNLSSLELGDSALYFCASSVRTGNNEQFFGPGTRLTVL.

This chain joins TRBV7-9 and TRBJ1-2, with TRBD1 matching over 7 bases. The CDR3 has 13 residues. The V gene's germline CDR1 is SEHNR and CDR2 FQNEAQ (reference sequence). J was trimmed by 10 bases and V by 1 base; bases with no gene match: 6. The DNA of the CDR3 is TGTGCCAGCAGCTTAGAGAGGGGGCAGGTCTACACCTTC. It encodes CASSLERGQVYTF.

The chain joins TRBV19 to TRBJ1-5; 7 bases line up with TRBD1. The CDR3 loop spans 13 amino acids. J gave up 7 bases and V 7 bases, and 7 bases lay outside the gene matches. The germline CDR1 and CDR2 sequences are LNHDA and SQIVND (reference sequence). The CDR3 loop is CASTDRVKQPQHF. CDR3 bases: TGTGCCAGTACCGACAGGGTGAAGCAGCCCCAGCATTTT. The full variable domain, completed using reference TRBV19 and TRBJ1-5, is DGGITQSPKYLFRKEGQNVTLSCEQNLNHDAMYWYRQDPGQGLRLIYYSQIVNDFQKGDIAEGYSVSREKKESFPLTVTSAQKNPTAFYLCASTDRVKQPQHFGDGTRLSIL.